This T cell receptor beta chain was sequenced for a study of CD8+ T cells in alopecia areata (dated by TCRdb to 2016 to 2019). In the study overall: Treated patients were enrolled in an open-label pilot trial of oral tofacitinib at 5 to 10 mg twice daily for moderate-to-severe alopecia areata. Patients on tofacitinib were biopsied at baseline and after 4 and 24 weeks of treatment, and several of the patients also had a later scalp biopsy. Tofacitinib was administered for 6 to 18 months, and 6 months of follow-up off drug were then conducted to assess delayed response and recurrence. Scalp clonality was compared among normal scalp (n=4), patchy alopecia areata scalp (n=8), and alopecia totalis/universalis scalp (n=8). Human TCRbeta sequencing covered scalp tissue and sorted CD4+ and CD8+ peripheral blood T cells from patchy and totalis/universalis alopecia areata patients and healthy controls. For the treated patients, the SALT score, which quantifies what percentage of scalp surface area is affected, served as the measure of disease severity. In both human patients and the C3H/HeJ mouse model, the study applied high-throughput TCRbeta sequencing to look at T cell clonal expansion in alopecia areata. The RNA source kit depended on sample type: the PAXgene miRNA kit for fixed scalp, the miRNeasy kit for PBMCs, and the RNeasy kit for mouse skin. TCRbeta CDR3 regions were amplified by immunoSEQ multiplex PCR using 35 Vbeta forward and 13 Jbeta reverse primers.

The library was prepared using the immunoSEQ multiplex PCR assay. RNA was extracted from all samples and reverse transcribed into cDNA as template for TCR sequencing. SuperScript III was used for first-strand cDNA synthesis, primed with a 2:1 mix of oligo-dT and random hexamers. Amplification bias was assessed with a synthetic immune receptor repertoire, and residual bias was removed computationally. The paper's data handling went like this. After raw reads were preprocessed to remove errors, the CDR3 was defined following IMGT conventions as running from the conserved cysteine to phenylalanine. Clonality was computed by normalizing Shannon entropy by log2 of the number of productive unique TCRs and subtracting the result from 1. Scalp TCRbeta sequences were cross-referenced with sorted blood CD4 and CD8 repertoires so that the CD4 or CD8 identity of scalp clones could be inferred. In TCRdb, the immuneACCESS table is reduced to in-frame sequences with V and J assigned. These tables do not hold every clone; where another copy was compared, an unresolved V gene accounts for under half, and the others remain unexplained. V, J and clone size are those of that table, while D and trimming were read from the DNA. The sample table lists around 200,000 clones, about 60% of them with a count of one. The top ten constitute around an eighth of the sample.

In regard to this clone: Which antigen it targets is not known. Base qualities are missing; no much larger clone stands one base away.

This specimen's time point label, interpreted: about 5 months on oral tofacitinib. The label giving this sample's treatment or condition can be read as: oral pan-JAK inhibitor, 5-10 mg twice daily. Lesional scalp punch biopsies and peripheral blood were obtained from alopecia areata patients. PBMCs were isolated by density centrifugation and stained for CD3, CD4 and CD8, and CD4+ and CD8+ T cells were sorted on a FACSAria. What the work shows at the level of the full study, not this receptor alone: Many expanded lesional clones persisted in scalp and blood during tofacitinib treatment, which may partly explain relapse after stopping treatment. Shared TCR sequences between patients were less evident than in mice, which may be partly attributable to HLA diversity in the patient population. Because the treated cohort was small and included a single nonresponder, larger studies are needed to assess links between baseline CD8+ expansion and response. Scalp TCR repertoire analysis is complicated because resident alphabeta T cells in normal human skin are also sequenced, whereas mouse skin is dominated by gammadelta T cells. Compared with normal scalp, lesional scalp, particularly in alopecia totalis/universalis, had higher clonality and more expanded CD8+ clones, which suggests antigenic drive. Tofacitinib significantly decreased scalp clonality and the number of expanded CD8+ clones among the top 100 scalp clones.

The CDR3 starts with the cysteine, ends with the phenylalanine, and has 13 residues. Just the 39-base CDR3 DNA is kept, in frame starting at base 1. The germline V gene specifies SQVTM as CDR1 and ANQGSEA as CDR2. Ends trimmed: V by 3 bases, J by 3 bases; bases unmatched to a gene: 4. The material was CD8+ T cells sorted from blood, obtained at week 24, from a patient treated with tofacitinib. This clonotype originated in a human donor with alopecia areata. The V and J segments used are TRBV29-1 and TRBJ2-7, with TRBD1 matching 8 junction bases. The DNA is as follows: TGCAGCGTTGAGTGGACAGGGAACTACGAGCAGTACTTC. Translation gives CSVEWTGNYEQYF.